This TCR beta chain was sequenced for a study of T cell responses to AZD1222 COVID-19 vaccine. This CDR3 contains 16 residues. CDR1 is LGHNA, CDR2 YSLEER, per germline. The V end was cut by 0 bases, the J end by 3 bases, with 14 bases between. This clone is a singleton in its sample. Repertoires were generated with immunoSEQ multiplex PCR, while TCRdb's copy carries only in-frame clones and drops some. The sample lists roughly 150,000 clones, around 92% seen once, with 3% to 4% in the top ten. The specimen was peripheral blood, collected 28 days after the second AZD1222 dose. This TCR was sampled from an adult who received the AZD1222 COVID-19 vaccine. J is TRBJ1-2 and V is TRBV4-3, with D maybe TRBD1 (6 bases). The CDR3 loop reads CASSQDRGAQYYGYTF. In DNA form, the CDR3 reads TGCGCCAGCAGCCAAGATAGGGGGGCTCAGTACTATGGCTACACCTTC.